What follows describes a single T cell receptor beta chain. This entry belongs to a study of T cell changes during pregnancy in multiple sclerosis. The method was immunoSEQ multiplex PCR; TCRdb's version includes in-frame clones alone and lacks a portion of them. Here the sample spans over 55,000 clones, 90% to 95% being singletons. This receptor was taken from a female donor with multiple sclerosis, enrolled in a pregnancy study. The sequencing here drew on CD8+ T cells from peripheral blood mononuclear cells, taken in the third trimester of pregnancy.

CDR3: CAWSHGQGGNEKLFF. DNA of the CDR3: TGTGCCTGGAGTCATGGCCAGGGCGGTAATGAAAAACTGTTTTTT. The V gene is TRBV30, the J gene TRBJ1-4, with a possible D match to TRBD1 (5 bases). Germline CDR1 is GTSNPN and CDR2 is SVGIG (reference sequence). Trimming took 2 bases from V and 4 from J, leaving 14 bases between them. The CDR3 runs 15 residues.